This passage covers 14 T cell receptor beta chains from one sample sequenced in a study of OX40 agonist ivuxolimab in advanced cancers. Measured with immunoSEQ multiplex PCR; TCRdb has only the in-frame clones, and not every one. This table has 95,000 to 100,000 clones, roughly 93% appearing once. The source material was CD4+ or CD8+ T cells sorted from blood, sampled in a trial of the OX40 agonist ivuxolimab. The origin of the receptors is an adult with an advanced solid tumor such as melanoma, head and neck, liver or kidney cancer.

V is TRBV19 and J is TRBJ1-3; D is uncertain. CDR1 is LNHDA and CDR2 is SQIVND in the germline V gene (reference sequence). The V and J ends lost 2 bases and 1 base respectively, with 12 bases between them. This CDR3 is 16 amino acids long. CDR3 in amino acids: CASSIIPALSGNTIYF. Here the CDR3 DNA reads TGTGCCAGTAGTATAATCCCGGCACTTTCTGGAAACACCATATATTTT.

The chain joins TRBV15 to TRBJ1-1, with D maybe TRBD1 (5 bases). The germline gives CDR1 LNHNV, CDR2 YYDKDF (reference sequence). This CDR3 region has 13 residues. V was shortened by 1 base and J by 4 bases, with 7 bases between the two germline ends. The CDR3 region is CATSRVQGTEAFF. The CDR3 bases are TGTGCCACCAGCAGAGTCCAGGGCACTGAAGCTTTCTTT.

The chain employs TRBV5-1 and TRBJ2-1; 7 bases agree with TRBD2. With V trimmed by 1 base and J by 7 bases, 8 bases remained unmatched. The CDR3 has 15 amino acids. In germline, CDR1 is SGHRS, CDR2 YFSETQ. CDR3 DNA: TGCGCCAGCAGCTTGTCGGCGGGAGCGGAGAATGAGCAGTTCTTC. Protein sequence: CASSLSAGAENEQFF.

CDR3 loop: CASSLVSGGNTIYF. The CDR3, as DNA: TGTGCCAGCAGCTTAGTTAGCGGCGGAAACACCATATATTTT. This chain joins TRBV7-9 and TRBJ1-3; D unclear. This CDR3 has 14 residues. Germline V gene data show CDR1 as SEHNR and CDR2 as FQNEAQ (reference sequence). Trimming left V 1 base short and J 4 bases short, with 8 bases between.

The V call is TRBV6-6, the J call TRBJ1-1; D is undetermined. V lost 2 bases to trimming and J lost 3 bases, with 4 bases between them. The CDR3 is 12 amino acids. In germline, CDR1 is MNHNY, CDR2 SVGAGI (reference sequence). CDR3 residues: CASSYGDTEAFF. Here the CDR3 DNA reads TGTGCCAGCAGTTACGGGGACACTGAAGCTTTCTTT.

The V and J genes are TRBV28 and TRBJ1-6; 7 nucleotides line up with TRBD1. J gave up 10 bases and V 11 bases, and 20 bases lay outside the gene matches. The length of the CDR3 is 16 residues. Germline CDR1 and CDR2: MDHEN and SYDVKM. CDR3 residues: CAVFSRPGTAASPLHF. The CDR3 nucleotides are TGTGCCGTCTTTTCGCGCCCCGGGACAGCCGCATCACCCCTCCACTTT.

The rearrangement joins TRBV30 to TRBJ1-2; tentatively, D is TRBD1 (5 bases). Trimming shortened V by 4 bases and J by 5 bases, and 17 bases separated the two germline ends. The CDR3 is 14 amino acids. CDR1 is GTSNPN, CDR2 SVGIG, per germline (reference sequence). DNA for the CDR3: TGTGCCTGGATCCGTCCGGGGGAGGAGTATGGCTACACCTTC. It encodes CAWIRPGEEYGYTF. Full variable domain (outside the CDR3, taken from reference TRBV30 and TRBJ1-2): SQTIHQWPATLVQPVGSPLSLECTVEGTSNPNLYWYRQAAGRGLQLLFYSVGIGQISSEVPQNLSASRPQDRQFILSSKKLLLSDSGFYLCAWIRPGEEYGYTFGSGTRLTVV.

V usage is TRBV28 and J usage is TRBJ2-1, with 9 positions matching TRBD1. Germline CDR1 reads MDHEN; CDR2 reads SYDVKM. This CDR3 comprises 16 residues. The junction had 7 bases not matched to a gene; V was cut back by 6 bases and J by 1 base. CDR3 coding DNA: TGTGCCAGCAGCCCCCCGGGACAGGGATCCTACAATGAGCAGTTCTTC. Amino acid sequence: CASSPPGQGSYNEQFF.

The chain carries TRBV5-1 and TRBJ2-3; D may correspond to TRBD1 or TRBD2 (6 bases each). Trimming removed 6 bases from V and 6 bases from J, with 20 bases in between. The CDR3 runs to 15 residues. Germline CDR1 SGHRS, CDR2 YFSETQ. Written as DNA, the CDR3 is TGCGCCAGCACCATGGGGACCGGAGGGGGGGATACGCAGTATTTT. It yields the protein CASTMGTGGGDTQYF.

The CDR3 region has the DNA TGTGCCAGCTCACCGAACCCAACAGGGAGGAATAACTATGGCTACACCTTC. This translates into CASSPNPTGRNNYGYTF. The rearrangement uses TRBV18 and TRBJ1-2; a weak D match, TRBD1 (6 bases). The germline V gene encodes CDR1 KGHSH and CDR2 LQKENI. V lost 3 bases and J 1 base, leaving 18 bases between the germline ends. The CDR3 length is 17 residues. Combining the CDR3 with reference TRBV18 and TRBJ1-2 gives the whole variable domain NAGVMQNPRHLVRRRGQEARLRCSPMKGHSHVYWYRQLPEEGLKFMVYLQKENIIDESGMPKERFSAEFPKEGPSILRIQQVVRGDSAAYFCASSPNPTGRNNYGYTFGSGTRLTVV.

The chain recombines TRBV6-6 with TRBJ2-5, with TRBD2 matching 7 bases. Germline CDR1 MNHNY, CDR2 SVGAGI (reference sequence). The junction had 6 bases not matched to a gene; V was cut back by 6 bases and J by 5 bases. This CDR3 is built from 13 residues. The CDR3 DNA reads TGTGCCAGCAGGGGGGGGACTACCGAGACCCAGTACTTC. Protein product: CASRGGTTETQYF.

The V and J genes are TRBV28 and TRBJ1-1, with 8 bases identical to TRBD1. The CDR3 loop spans 15 amino acids. Germline trimming cut 6 bases from V and 6 bases from J; bases unmatched to any gene: 12. Germline V lookup: CDR1 MDHEN, CDR2 SYDVKM. The CDR3 DNA follows: TGTGCCAGCAGCGAAATGATCAGGGGGCTGGCTGAAGCTTTCTTT. Translating gives CASSEMIRGLAEAFF.

The chain joins TRBV7-2 to TRBJ2-3, with D unclear. This CDR3 has 12 amino acids. V was clipped by 5 bases and J by 6 bases, with 9 bases between them. Germline-derived CDR1 and CDR2 are SGHTA and FQGNSA. This CDR3 reads CASSPPSDTQYF. The DNA for the CDR3 is TGTGCCAGCAGCCCCCCCTCGGATACGCAGTATTTT.

The chain carries TRBV28 and TRBJ2-5; 7 bases match TRBD1. The DNA end is more similar to TRBJ2-7, so the J call may be wrong. Germline loops: CDR1 MDHEN, CDR2 SYDVKM. CDR3 length equals 12 residues. This chain's CDR3 is CASSEQGYEQYF. Written as DNA, the CDR3 is TGTGCCAGCAGCGAACAGGGGTACGAGCAGTACTTC.